These 18 T cell receptor beta chains originate from one sample sequenced in a study of blood T cell repertoires in COVID-19. Clones were read by immunoSEQ multiplex PCR, and TCRdb kept only the in-frame ones, dropping some. In the table there are about 150,000 clones, 87% of which are singletons. Sequencing was carried out using PBMCs or T cells enriched from blood (not recorded which). Every receptor here comes from a woman in her 40s who had been exposed to COVID-19.

The rearrangement joins TRBV29-1 to TRBJ1-2, with D perhaps matching TRBD1 (6 bases). V was trimmed by 3 bases and J by 0 bases, leaving 11 bases between them. The germline V gene has CDR1 SQVTM and CDR2 ANQGSEA. The CDR3 extends over 14 amino acids. The CDR3 loop reads CSVDPGAANYGYTF. In DNA form, the CDR3 reads TGCAGCGTTGATCCAGGGGCAGCTAACTATGGCTACACCTTC.

The chain recombines TRBV12-3 or TRBV12-4 with TRBJ1-2, with D hard to call. This CDR3 comprises 13 residues. V lost 7 bases and J 1 base, leaving 10 bases between the germline ends. Here the CDR3 reads CASTPTLNYGYTF. CDR3 sequence (DNA): TGTGCCAGCACCCCGACTCTTAACTATGGCTACACCTTC.

The chain recombines TRBV19 with TRBJ2-7; 7 nucleotides align to TRBD2. Germline CDR1 is LNHDA and CDR2 is SQIVND (reference sequence). There are 11 residues in the CDR3. Unmatched junction bases numbered 3, after V lost 6 bases and J lost 7 bases. CDR3: CASSLGGEQYF. The CDR3, as DNA: TGTGCCAGTAGCCTGGGGGGGGAGCAGTACTTC.

The chain carries TRBV18 and TRBJ1-1, with D maybe TRBD1 (6 bases). Germline V gives CDR1 KGHSH, CDR2 LQKENI. The CDR3 is 15 amino acids. Trimming stripped 6 bases from V and 1 base from J, with 15 bases between. Written as DNA, the CDR3 is TGTGCCAGCTCCGTACAGGGAGTAGAGAACACTGAAGCTTTCTTT. It yields the protein CASSVQGVENTEAFF.

This sequence joins TRBV6-2 or TRBV6-3 and TRBJ2-7; TRBD1 is a possible D gene (6 bases). The CDR3 length is 14 residues. The germline V gene has CDR1 MNHEY and CDR2 SVGEGT. Trimming pared 5 bases from V and 2 bases from J, leaving 13 bases between. CDR3 nucleotides: TGTGCCAGCAGTAATTCAGGGGTTCCCTACGAGCAGTACTTC. This sequence encodes CASSNSGVPYEQYF.

The V gene is TRBV19, the J gene TRBJ2-1; 14 nucleotides line up with TRBD2. Looked up from germline, CDR1 is LNHDA and CDR2 is SQIVND (reference sequence). The CDR3 is 15 amino acids. V dropped 4 bases and J dropped 7; count of bases not matched to a gene: 3. CDR3 sequence: CASSRTSGGTNEQFF. CDR3 sequence (DNA): TGTGCCAGTAGTAGGACTAGCGGGGGGACAAATGAGCAGTTCTTC.

The gene calls are TRBV11-2 and TRBJ2-7, with D perhaps matching TRBD1 (6 bases). The CDR3 consists of 13 residues. The V end was cut by 2 bases, the J end by 6 bases, with 11 bases between. In germline, CDR1 is SGHAT, CDR2 FQNNGV. The CDR3 DNA reads as TGTGCCAGCAGCTTACAACAGGGACGCGAGCAGTACTTC. The encoded protein is CASSLQQGREQYF.

The chain joins TRBV9 to TRBJ2-5; TRBD2 is a possible D gene (7 bases). Trimming took 3 bases from V and 4 from J, leaving 13 bases between them. The germline gives CDR1 SGDLS, CDR2 YYNGEE. The CDR3 has 14 residues. The CDR3 bases are TGTGCCAGCAGCGGCGGGGGCCCGGGAGAGACCCAGTACTTC. Translated, it gives CASSGGGPGETQYF.

The genes are TRBV16 and TRBJ1-5; no firm D call. Germline values: CDR1 KGHSY, CDR2 FQNENV. V was trimmed by 1 base and J by 6 bases, leaving 7 bases between them. The CDR3 has 13 residues. CDR3 protein: CASSQLRVQPQHF. The CDR3 DNA follows: TGTGCCAGCAGCCAATTACGGGTTCAGCCCCAGCATTTT.

A single count supports this clone. The chain has TRBV3-1 (or the pseudogene TRBV3-2) and TRBJ1-3; unclear D gene. Looked up from germline, CDR1 is LGHDT and CDR2 is YNNKEL (reference sequence). The CDR3 contains 16 residues. With 1 base removed from V and 0 bases from J, the gap between germline ends came to 10 bases. The CDR3 DNA is TGTGCCAGCAGCCAAGGGGTGGGAGCCTCTGGAAACACCATATATTTT. Its translation: CASSQGVGASGNTIYF.

The chain recombines TRBV9 with TRBJ2-7; D is ambiguous. Deletions cut 0 bases from V and 0 bases from J, with 10 bases between. The CDR3 is made up of 15 amino acids. Per germline, CDR1 SGDLS and CDR2 YYNGEE. The CDR3 DNA is TGTGCCAGCAGCGTAGAAGCAGGCTACTCCTACGAGCAGTACTTC. Protein: CASSVEAGYSYEQYF.

The chain recombines TRBV6-6 with TRBJ1-3, with TRBD1 matching 7 bases. Germline CDR1 reads MNHNY; CDR2 reads SVGAGI (reference sequence). The V gene end was trimmed by 5 bases and the J gene end by 0 bases; junction bases not matched to a gene: 10. CDR3 length: 17 amino acids. Written as DNA, the CDR3 is TGTGCCAGCAGTCGAACGGGACAGATGAGCTCTGGAAACACCATATATTTT. As protein: CASSRTGQMSSGNTIYF.

The sample holds one count of this clone. The J gene is TRBJ2-1, the V gene TRBV29-1; TRBD1 matches at 8 bases. Germline V CDR1 and CDR2: SQVTM, ANQGSEA. This CDR3 has 15 residues. Trimming cost V 2 bases and J 8 bases; bases outside gene matches: 11. CDR3 DNA: TGCAGCGTTGAAAAAACGGGACAGGACGACGATGAGCAGTTCTTC. Translating gives CSVEKTGQDDDEQFF.

This clone was observed once. The chain has TRBV2 and TRBJ1-1, with a weak D call TRBD1 (5 bases). CDR3 length: 15 amino acids. Looked up from germline, CDR1 is SNHLY and CDR2 is FYNNEI. V dropped 6 bases and J dropped 0 bases, with 14 bases sitting between them. CDR3 sequence: CASRRNRQVNTEAFF. The CDR3 bases are TGTGCCAGCAGACGAAACAGGCAAGTGAACACTGAAGCTTTCTTT.

V is TRBV2 and J is TRBJ1-6, with a tentative D call TRBD1 (6 bases). The germline V and J ends were trimmed by 6 bases and 5 bases, with 11 bases remaining between them. Germline V gene data show CDR1 as SNHLY and CDR2 as FYNNEI. This CDR3 region has 14 residues. CDR3 in DNA: TGTGCCAGCAGGGAACACAGGGATAATTCACCCCTCCACTTT. This translates into CASREHRDNSPLHF.

This rearrangement joins TRBV28 to TRBJ1-2; D not resolved. Trimming took off 1 base at V and 8 bases at J, with 14 bases between the two ends. CDR3 length: 14 amino acids. CDR1 MDHEN and CDR2 SYDVKM come from the germline V gene. CDR3 residues: CASSLFLQTSGYTF. The CDR3 DNA is TGTGCCAGCAGTTTATTCCTCCAGACATCGGGCTACACCTTC.

The chain employs TRBV10-1 and TRBJ2-2; TRBD2 matches 15 bases. V lost 2 bases and J lost 1; bases outside the gene matches: 11. Germline-derived CDR1 and CDR2 are WNHNN and SYGVQD (reference sequence). The CDR3 totals 21 residues. Here the CDR3 DNA reads TGCGCCAGCAGTGAGGGGGACAGACCGGGACTAGCGGGGGGGAACACCGGGGAGCTGTTTTTT. Translating gives CASSEGDRPGLAGGNTGELFF.

This chain links TRBV2 with TRBJ1-1; 9 bases match TRBD1. Trimming removed 11 bases from V and 1 base from J; junction bases left unmatched: 8. The CDR3 contains 14 residues. CDR1 and CDR2 from the germline V gene are SNHLY and FYNNEI. This CDR3 is CAGTGRLPNTEAFF. The CDR3 region has the DNA TGTGCCGGGACAGGGAGGCTTCCGAACACTGAAGCTTTCTTT.